One sample yielded the 5 T cell receptor beta chains listed below, sequenced in a study of blood T cell repertoires in COVID-19. Method: immunoSEQ multiplex PCR; TCRdb's copy keeps in-frame clones and lacks some. The repertoire holds 300,000 to 500,000 clones, with 70% to 90% as singletons. The sequenced material came from PBMCs or T cells enriched from blood (not recorded which). The receptors originated from a woman in her 30s with acute COVID-19.

Only one count was recorded for this clone. This rearrangement joins TRBV3-1 (or the pseudogene TRBV3-2) to TRBJ2-7, with 7 bases fitting TRBD2. Germline trimming cut 1 base from V and 2 bases from J; bases unmatched to any gene: 14. The germline gives CDR1 LGHDT, CDR2 YNNKEL (reference sequence). The CDR3 extends over 18 amino acids. The CDR3 loop is CASSQVGRASGMTYEQYF. In DNA form, the CDR3 reads TGTGCCAGCAGCCAAGTTGGTAGGGCTAGCGGAATGACCTACGAGCAGTACTTC.

This chain links TRBV27 with TRBJ2-7, with 9 bases lining up with TRBD1. J was trimmed by 1 base and V by 0 bases; bases with no gene match: 1. The CDR3 loop spans 15 amino acids. From germline, CDR1 is MNHEY and CDR2 SMNVEV (reference sequence). CDR3 protein: CASSLSGTGSYEQYF. Written as DNA, the CDR3 is TGTGCCAGCAGTTTATCGGGGACAGGGTCCTACGAGCAGTACTTC.

The genes are TRBV20-1 and TRBJ2-2; 9 bases match TRBD1. V trimming: 3 bases; J trimming: 6 bases; junction bases outside the gene matches: 5. The CDR3 is made up of 14 amino acids. The V gene's germline CDR1 is DFQATT and CDR2 SNEGSKA (reference sequence). The CDR3 DNA reads as TGCAGTGCTAGTGGGGACAGGGATGCCGGGGAGCTGTTTTTT. This translates into CSASGDRDAGELFF.

This clone was picked up one time. V is TRBV27 and J is TRBJ1-2; 8 nucleotides align to TRBD1. V gave up 6 bases and J gave up 8 bases; unmatched junction bases: 8. CDR1 and CDR2 (germline): MNHEY, SMNVEV (reference sequence). This CDR3 has 13 residues. The CDR3 loop reads CASRGQGRGGYTF. The CDR3 coding sequence is TGTGCCAGCAGAGGACAGGGTAGAGGGGGCTACACCTTC.

The V gene is TRBV12-3 or TRBV12-4, the J gene TRBJ1-4, with unresolved D. V lost 11 bases, J lost 11 bases, and 21 bases lay in between. The CDR3 consists of 13 residues. The CDR3 sequence is CAGGLSRSRKLFF. The CDR3 bases are TGTGCCGGAGGATTATCTAGGTCACGGAAACTGTTTTTT.